This TCR beta chain derives from a study of T cells after yellow fever vaccination. Study observations and caveats: After the booster, 96% of CD4 and around nine tenths of CD8 primary-response clones were re-detected. Relatively few clonotypes were ones that appeared in both CD4 and CD8 compartments. The secondary response was weaker but peaked faster, day 5 versus 15.

As for this clonotype: What it binds is unknown.

V trimming: 4 bases; J trimming: 4 bases; junction bases outside the gene matches: 3. CDR3 length equals 14 residues. Germline V gene data show CDR1 as SNHLY and CDR2 as FYNNEI. Each CDR3 protein gets one entry after TCRdb re-called the 5' RACE reads with MiXCR. The sample has about 160,000 distinct CDR3 sequences; more than 5.5% are singletons. The receptor was isolated from a man in his late teens or twenties who received the YFV17D yellow fever vaccine. Sequenced material: CD4+ T cells sorted from PBMCs, taken 5 to 6 days after the first yellow fever vaccination. V is TRBV2 and J is TRBJ2-5; 10 bases match TRBD1. The CDR3 protein is CASSGTGGTETQYF. CDR3 bases: TGTGCCAGCAGTGGGACAGGGGGGACAGAGACCCAGTACTTC.